Detailed here is one T cell receptor beta chain. The sample originates from a study of blood T cells in healthy people across ages. Then a second PCR, running about 6 to 12 cycles, was carried out with a sample-barcoded 5' primer and a J-beta primer mix. One entry per CDR3 protein, called by TCRdb with MiXCR from the 5' RACE reads. The table has nearly 1 million distinct CDR3 sequences, just over 50% seen once. Germline V CDR1 and CDR2: MGHRA, YSYEKL. The CDR3 totals 16 residues. Germline trimming cut 1 base from V and 0 bases from J; bases unmatched to any gene: 4. The rearrangement links TRBV4-1 to TRBJ2-7, with 9 bases lining up with TRBD1. The receptor's source is a woman aged 55-69 years in good health. The source material was blood. For the CDR3, the DNA is TGCGCCAGCAGCCAAGTACAGGGGGCCTCCTCCTACGAGCAGTACTTC. The encoded protein is CASSQVQGASSYEQYF.